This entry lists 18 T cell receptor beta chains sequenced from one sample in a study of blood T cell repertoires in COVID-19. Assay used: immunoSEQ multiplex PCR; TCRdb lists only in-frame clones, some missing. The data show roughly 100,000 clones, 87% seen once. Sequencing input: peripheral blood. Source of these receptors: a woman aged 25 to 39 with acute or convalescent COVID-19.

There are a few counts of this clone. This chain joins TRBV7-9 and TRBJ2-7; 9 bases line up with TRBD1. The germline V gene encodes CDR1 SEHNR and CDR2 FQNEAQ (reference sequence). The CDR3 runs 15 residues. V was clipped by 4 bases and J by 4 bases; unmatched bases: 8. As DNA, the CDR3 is TGTGCCAGCAGCTCGGGGGCGGGACAGGGATACGAGCAGTACTTC. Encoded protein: CASSSGAGQGYEQYF.

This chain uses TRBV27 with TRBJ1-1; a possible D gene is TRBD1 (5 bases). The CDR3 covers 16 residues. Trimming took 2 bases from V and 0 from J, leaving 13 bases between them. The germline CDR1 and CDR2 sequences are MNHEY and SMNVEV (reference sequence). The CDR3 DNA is TGTGCCAGCAGTTTACGAGGACATATGATGAACACTGAAGCTTTCTTT. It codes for CASSLRGHMMNTEAFF.

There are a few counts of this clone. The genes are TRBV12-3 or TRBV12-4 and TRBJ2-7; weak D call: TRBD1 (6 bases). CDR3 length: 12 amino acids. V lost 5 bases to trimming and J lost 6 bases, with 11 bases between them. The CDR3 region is CASSPTRGEQYF. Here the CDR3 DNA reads TGTGCCAGCAGTCCCACCAGGGGCGAGCAGTACTTC.

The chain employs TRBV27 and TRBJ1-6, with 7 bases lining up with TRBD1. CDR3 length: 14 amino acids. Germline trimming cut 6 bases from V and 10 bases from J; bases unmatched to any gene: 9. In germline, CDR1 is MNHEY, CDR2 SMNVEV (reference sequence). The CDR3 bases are TGTGCCAGCAGCCCCGGACAGGTTGGGTCACCCCTCCACTTT. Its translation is CASSPGQVGSPLHF.

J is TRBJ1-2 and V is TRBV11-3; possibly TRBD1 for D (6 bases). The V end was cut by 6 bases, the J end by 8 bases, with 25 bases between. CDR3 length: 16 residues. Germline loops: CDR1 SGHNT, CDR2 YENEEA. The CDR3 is CASREDSPPRECGYTF. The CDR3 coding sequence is TGTGCCAGCAGGGAGGACAGCCCTCCCCGCGAATGCGGCTACACCTTC.

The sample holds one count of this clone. The CDR3 protein is CASSPSGQGYTEAFF. DNA of the CDR3: TGTGCCAGCAGCCCGTCGGGACAGGGGTACACTGAAGCTTTCTTT. The chain has TRBV3-1 (or the pseudogene TRBV3-2) and TRBJ1-1; TRBD1 agrees at 10 bases. The J segment lost 3 bases and the V segment lost 4 bases, leaving 5 bases of the junction unmatched. Germline lookup yields CDR1 LGHDT and CDR2 YNNKEL (reference sequence). There are 15 residues in the CDR3.

The CDR3 nucleotides read TGTGCCAGCAGTGAAGGGTACGGGGGGGCCACTGAAGCTTTCTTT. It yields the protein CASSEGYGGATEAFF. The J gene is TRBJ1-1, the V gene TRBV2; tentative D call: TRBD1 (6 bases). Germline V gene data show CDR1 as SNHLY and CDR2 as FYNNEI. This CDR3 comprises 15 residues. Trimming removed 1 base at V and 4 bases at J, with 13 bases between.

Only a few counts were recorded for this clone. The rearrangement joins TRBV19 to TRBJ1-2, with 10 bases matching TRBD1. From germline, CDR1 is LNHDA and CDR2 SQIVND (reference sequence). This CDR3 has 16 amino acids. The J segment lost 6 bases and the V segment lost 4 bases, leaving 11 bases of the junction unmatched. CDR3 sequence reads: CASSTRTRTGGNGYTF. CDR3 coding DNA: TGTGCCAGTAGTACTCGCACGAGGACAGGGGGGAATGGCTACACCTTC.

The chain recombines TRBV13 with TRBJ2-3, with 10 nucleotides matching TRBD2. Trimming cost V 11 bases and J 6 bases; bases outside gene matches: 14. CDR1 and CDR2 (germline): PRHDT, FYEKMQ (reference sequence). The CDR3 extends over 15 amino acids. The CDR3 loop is CASGGTAGGPDTQYF. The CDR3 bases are TGTGCCTCCGGAGGGACAGCGGGGGGGCCGGATACGCAGTATTTT. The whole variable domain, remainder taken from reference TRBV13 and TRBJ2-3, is AAGVIQSPRHLIKEKRETATLKCYPIPRHDTVYWYQQGPGQDPQFLISFYEKMQSDKGSIPDRFSAQQFSDYHSELNMSSLELGDSALYFCASGGTAGGPDTQYFGPGTRLTVL.

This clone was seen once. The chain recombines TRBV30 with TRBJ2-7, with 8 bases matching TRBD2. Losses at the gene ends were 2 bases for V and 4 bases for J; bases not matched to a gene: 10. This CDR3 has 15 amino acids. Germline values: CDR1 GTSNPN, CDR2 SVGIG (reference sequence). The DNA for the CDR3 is TGTGCCTGGAGTTCTGGACTAGCTGGGTCTTACGAGCAGTACTTC. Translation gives CAWSSGLAGSYEQYF.

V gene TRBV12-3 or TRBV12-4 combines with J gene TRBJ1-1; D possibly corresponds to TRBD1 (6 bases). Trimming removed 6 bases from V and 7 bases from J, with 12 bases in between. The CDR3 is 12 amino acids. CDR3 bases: TGTGCCAGCAGGCGCGGACAGATTGAAGCTTTCTTT. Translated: CASRRGQIEAFF.

CDR3 loop: CASSYGQGNEKLFF. CDR3 nucleotide sequence: TGCGCCAGCAGCTATGGACAGGGCAATGAAAAACTGTTTTTT. The chain couples TRBV5-1 to TRBJ1-4; 8 bases are shared with TRBD1. The ends lost 3 bases at V and 5 bases at J; junction bases unmatched: 3. The CDR3 is 14 amino acids. CDR1 and CDR2 (germline): SGHRS, YFSETQ.

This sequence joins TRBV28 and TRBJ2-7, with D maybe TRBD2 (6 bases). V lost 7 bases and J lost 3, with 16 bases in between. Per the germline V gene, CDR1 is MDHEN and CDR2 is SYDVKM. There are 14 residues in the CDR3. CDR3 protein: CASTAGGLYYEQYF. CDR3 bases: TGTGCCAGCACCGCCGGGGGTCTGTACTACGAGCAGTACTTC.

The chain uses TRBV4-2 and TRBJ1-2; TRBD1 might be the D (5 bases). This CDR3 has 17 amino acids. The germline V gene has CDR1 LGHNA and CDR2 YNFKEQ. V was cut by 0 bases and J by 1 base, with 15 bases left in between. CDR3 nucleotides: TGTGCCAGCAGCCAAGAGGCGCCGACAGTACATAACTATGGCTACACCTTC. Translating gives CASSQEAPTVHNYGYTF.

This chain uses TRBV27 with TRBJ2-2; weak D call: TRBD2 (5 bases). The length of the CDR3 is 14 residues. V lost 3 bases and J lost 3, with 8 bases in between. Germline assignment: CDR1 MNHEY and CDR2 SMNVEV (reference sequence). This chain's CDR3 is CASSFMRDTGELFF. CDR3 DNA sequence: TGTGCCAGCAGTTTTATGAGGGACACCGGGGAGCTGTTTTTT.

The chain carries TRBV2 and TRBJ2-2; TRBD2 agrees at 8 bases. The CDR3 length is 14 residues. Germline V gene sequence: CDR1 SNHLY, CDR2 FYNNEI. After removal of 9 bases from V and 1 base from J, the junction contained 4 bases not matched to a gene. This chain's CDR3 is CASEREWNTGELFF. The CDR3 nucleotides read TGTGCCAGTGAGCGGGAGTGGAACACCGGGGAGCTGTTTTTT.

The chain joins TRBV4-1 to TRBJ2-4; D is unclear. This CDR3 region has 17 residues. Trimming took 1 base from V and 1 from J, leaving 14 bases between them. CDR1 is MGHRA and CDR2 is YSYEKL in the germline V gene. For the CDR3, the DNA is TGCGCCAGCAGCCAAGTAGGCCCCACGAGGGCCAAAAACATTCAGTACTTC. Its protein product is CASSQVGPTRAKNIQYF.

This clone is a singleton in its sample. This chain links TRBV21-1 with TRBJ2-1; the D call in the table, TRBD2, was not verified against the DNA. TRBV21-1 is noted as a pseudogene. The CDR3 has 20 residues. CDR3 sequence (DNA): TGTGCCAGCAGCAAAGCTCCCGGGACTTTTCCCGGTGGAGGCTACAATGAGCAGTTCTTC. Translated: CASSKAPGTFPGGGYNEQFF.